What follows are 25 T cell receptor beta chains derived from one specimen sequenced in a study of T cells in Graves' hyperthyroidism and ophthalmopathy. TCR beta CDR3 regions were amplified from RNA transcripts. HTBI primers drove first-round RT-PCR of the TCR CDR3. TCRdb fed the multiplex PCR reads into MiXCR, producing one record per CDR3 protein. The profile shows about half a million distinct CDR3 sequences, roughly 22% of them singletons. Sequencing used blood. The source is a woman in her seventies with Graves' ophthalmopathy.

In its sample, this clonotype was seen a few times. The V and J genes are TRBV3-1 and TRBJ1-4, with 9 bases identical to TRBD1. The germline V gene encodes CDR1 LGHDT and CDR2 YNNKEL (reference sequence). This CDR3 contains 14 residues. With 0 bases clipped from V and 15 bases from J, the junction kept 8 bases outside the gene matches. CDR3 coding DNA: TGTGCCAGCAGCCAAGATGGGACAGGGAGGCCCATGTTTTTT. Protein sequence: CASSQDGTGRPMFF. The variable domain in full, with the rest retrieved from reference TRBV3-1 and TRBJ1-4, is DTAVSQTPKYLVTQMGNDKSIKCEQNLGHDTMYWYKQDSKKFLKIMFSYNNKELIINETVPNRFSPKSPDKAHLNLHINSLELGDSAVYFCASSQDGTGRPMFFGSGTQLSVL.

V gene TRBV7-2 combines with J gene TRBJ1-5; 10 bases are shared with TRBD1. V shed 3 bases and J 7 bases; nucleotides not matched to a gene: 9. The CDR3 covers 16 residues. Germline lookup yields CDR1 SGHTA and CDR2 FQGNSA. The chain's CDR3 is CASSFSGTGVGQPQHF. CDR3 in DNA: TGTGCCAGCAGCTTTTCCGGGACAGGGGTGGGCCAGCCCCAGCATTTT.

This clonotype was counted only a few times. The J gene is TRBJ1-1, the V gene TRBV5-1, with no clear D. The germline gives CDR1 SGHRS, CDR2 YFSETQ. The length of the CDR3 is 12 residues. The ends were cut back, 4 bases at V and 5 bases at J, with 9 bases in the middle. CDR3 loop: CASSADETEAFF. In nucleotides, the CDR3 is TGCGCCAGCAGCGCCGACGAGACTGAAGCTTTCTTT.

This clonotype was picked up many times. The J gene is TRBJ2-2, the V gene TRBV6-1; TRBD1 is a possible D gene (6 bases). Trimming removed 6 bases from V and 3 bases from J, with 11 bases in between. The CDR3 contains 14 residues. The germline V gene encodes CDR1 MNHNS and CDR2 SASEGT. The CDR3 spells CASRLQGDTGELFF. CDR3 DNA sequence: TGTGCCAGCAGACTACAGGGAGACACCGGGGAGCTGTTTTTT.

This rearrangement joins TRBV28 to TRBJ1-2, with TRBD1 as a possible D gene (5 bases). The CDR3 spans 14 residues. The V gene lost 3 bases and the J gene lost 4 bases, with 12 bases spanning the gap. Germline V lookup: CDR1 MDHEN, CDR2 SYDVKM. The CDR3 region has the DNA TGTGCCAGCAGTTTCCCGGCAGGGCCCTATGGCTACACCTTC. Translated: CASSFPAGPYGYTF.

This clonotype was found many times. This rearrangement joins TRBV12-3 or TRBV12-4 to TRBJ1-4; TRBD1 is a possible D gene (5 bases). This CDR3 region has 15 residues. The V gene lost 4 bases and the J gene lost 0 bases, with 9 bases spanning the gap. The CDR3 loop reads CASSSRVATNEKLFF. The CDR3 region has the DNA TGTGCCAGCAGTTCCAGGGTGGCAACTAATGAAAAACTGTTTTTT.

CDR3 in amino acids: CASSQVGGGNIQYF. The CDR3 DNA reads TGTGCCAGCAGCCAAGTGGGGGGGGGAAACATTCAGTACTTC. The chain couples TRBV3-1 to TRBJ2-4; TRBD2 matches at 7 bases. V shed 1 base and J 6 bases; nucleotides not matched to a gene: 3. Germline CDR1 and CDR2: LGHDT and YNNKEL (reference sequence). This CDR3 has 14 amino acids.

This clonotype occurred a few times. In nucleotides, the CDR3 is TGTGCCAGCAGCTTGGTGGAGAGCTCCTACGAGCAGTACTTC. Amino acid sequence: CASSLVESSYEQYF. The chain recombines TRBV5-5 with TRBJ2-7; D remains unclear. Looked up from germline, CDR1 is SGHKS and CDR2 is YYEKEE (reference sequence). The CDR3 sequence is 14 residues long. Trimming removed 0 bases from V and 0 bases from J, with 7 bases in between. The full variable domain, completed using reference TRBV5-5 and TRBJ2-7, is DAGVTQSPTHLIKTRGQQVTLRCSPISGHKSVSWYQQVLGQGPQFIFQYYEKEERGRGNFPDRFSARQFPNYSSELNVNALLLGDSALYLCASSLVESSYEQYFGPGTRLTVT.

This clonotype occurred a few times. The chain employs TRBV5-6 and TRBJ1-1; D might be TRBD1 (5 bases). The CDR3 length is 12 residues. The ends were cut back, 2 bases at V and 5 bases at J, with 7 bases in the middle. Per the germline V gene, CDR1 is SGHDT and CDR2 is YYEEEE. In DNA form, the CDR3 reads TGTGCCAGCAGCTTCAGGGAAACTGAAGCTTTCTTT. Encoded protein: CASSFRETEAFF.

Only one count was recorded for this clonotype. This clone may be a read error of a much larger clone one base away. The CDR3 region is CASSLGITNYGYIF. CDR3 DNA: TGTGCCAGCAGCTTAGGCATTACTAACTATGGCTACATCTTC. The chain recombines TRBV7-2 with TRBJ1-2; D ambiguous. Germline values: CDR1 SGHTA, CDR2 FQGNSA. There are 14 residues in the CDR3.

There are a few counts of this clonotype. This chain uses TRBV13 with TRBJ1-2, with a weak D call TRBD1 (6 bases). Germline values: CDR1 PRHDT, CDR2 FYEKMQ (reference sequence). This CDR3 is built from 14 residues. The V end lost 5 bases, the J end lost 6 bases, and 16 bases lay between the germline ends. The CDR3 reads CASSTLHGTNGYTF. DNA of the CDR3: TGTGCCAGCAGCACCCTGCACGGGACAAATGGCTACACCTTC.

The chain uses TRBV18 and TRBJ1-1; D is ambiguous. With 5 bases removed from V and 0 bases from J, the gap between germline ends came to 10 bases. Germline CDR1 is KGHSH and CDR2 is LQKENI. This CDR3 comprises 14 residues. The CDR3 DNA reads TGTGCCAGCTCATCCCAGAGCATGAACACTGAAGCTTTCTTT. Translating gives CASSSQSMNTEAFF. The full variable domain, rest sourced from reference TRBV18 and TRBJ1-1, is NAGVMQNPRHLVRRRGQEARLRCSPMKGHSHVYWYRQLPEEGLKFMVYLQKENIIDESGMPKERFSAEFPKEGPSILRIQQVVRGDSAAYFCASSSQSMNTEAFFGQGTRLTVV.

This clonotype was seen a few times. V and J are TRBV6-1 and TRBJ2-7; D is possibly TRBD2 (5 bases). This CDR3 spans 13 amino acids. Germline assignment: CDR1 MNHNS and CDR2 SASEGT. Trimming took off 1 base at V and 4 bases at J, with 8 bases between the two ends. The CDR3 DNA sequence: TGTGCCAGCAGTGAAGAGCGGACTTACGAGCAGTACTTC. Its protein product is CASSEERTYEQYF.

The rearrangement uses TRBV6-2 or TRBV6-3 and TRBJ2-3; D unclear. Trimming cost V 2 bases and J 4 bases, with 13 bases left between them. Germline-derived CDR1 and CDR2 are MNHEY and SVGEGT. The CDR3 loop spans 15 amino acids. The CDR3 protein is CASSYPGVRADTQYF. The CDR3 nucleotides are TGTGCCAGCAGTTACCCAGGAGTCCGGGCAGATACGCAGTATTTT.

This clonotype was seen only a few times. The genes are TRBV3-1 and TRBJ2-1; a weak D match, TRBD1 (5 bases). Germline V gene sequence: CDR1 LGHDT, CDR2 YNNKEL (reference sequence). The germline V and J ends were trimmed by 6 bases and 4 bases, with 10 bases remaining between them. CDR3 length: 13 residues. DNA of the CDR3: TGTGCCAGCAGTCAGGGCCAATACAATGAGCAGTTCTTC. Protein: CASSQGQYNEQFF.

The gene calls are TRBV30 and TRBJ1-1, with D possibly matching TRBD1 (5 bases). CDR1 is GTSNPN and CDR2 is SVGIG in the germline V gene (reference sequence). The CDR3 sequence is 13 residues long. V lost 2 bases and J lost 2, with 9 bases in between. CDR3: CAWSLGENTEAFF. The DNA for the CDR3 is TGTGCCTGGAGTTTGGGGGAAAACACTGAAGCTTTCTTT.

J is TRBJ2-2 and V is TRBV10-2; D is unresolved. Per germline, CDR1 WSHSY and CDR2 SAAADI. CDR3 length: 13 residues. V lost 6 bases, J lost 9 bases, and 14 bases lay in between. The CDR3: CASSPSLRRELFF. The CDR3 DNA is TGCGCCAGCAGCCCGTCATTGAGAAGGGAGCTGTTTTTT.

The V and J genes are TRBV5-1 and TRBJ1-6; TRBD1 aligns across 9 bases. The V and J ends lost 3 bases and 10 bases, in that order; junction bases with no gene match: 2. Per germline, CDR1 SGHRS and CDR2 YFSETQ. The CDR3 length is 13 residues. The CDR3 DNA sequence: TGCGCCAGCAGCTCTGGGACAGGGTCACCCCTCCACTTT. It encodes CASSSGTGSPLHF.

This clonotype has a count of ten or more. The chain employs TRBV28 and TRBJ2-2; unclear D gene. CDR1 and CDR2 (germline): MDHEN, SYDVKM. Trimming shortened V by 6 bases and J by 4 bases, and 9 bases separated the two germline ends. The CDR3 spans 13 residues. CDR3 sequence (DNA): TGTGCCAGCAGCCCTTCGGCCACCGGGGAGCTGTTTTTT. Translating it yields CASSPSATGELFF.

V and J are TRBV19 and TRBJ2-7, with 8 bases matching TRBD2. Germline V gene data show CDR1 as LNHDA and CDR2 as SQIVND (reference sequence). The junction had 11 bases not matched to a gene; V was cut back by 7 bases and J by 0 bases. The CDR3 has 16 residues. The CDR3 nucleotides are TGTGCCAGTAATAGTAGCGGGATAAATAGCTCCTACGAGCAGTACTTC. Residues: CASNSSGINSSYEQYF.

The CDR3 bases are TGTGCCAGCAGCGTAGGAGCCCCAGGAACCTACGAGCAGTACTTC. Translation: CASSVGAPGTYEQYF. This rearrangement joins TRBV9 to TRBJ2-7, with D uncertain. Germline values: CDR1 SGDLS, CDR2 YYNGEE. Trimming stripped 0 bases from V and 2 bases from J, with 12 bases between. The CDR3 covers 15 residues.

J is TRBJ1-5 and V is TRBV16; D uncertain. V lost 4 bases to trimming and J lost 0 bases, with 7 bases between them. This CDR3 region has 14 residues. Per the germline V gene, CDR1 is KGHSY and CDR2 is FQNENV. CDR3 nucleotide sequence: TGTGCCAGCAGCCGAGCGGATAGCAATCAGCCCCAGCATTTT. It translates to CASSRADSNQPQHF.

The chain joins TRBV28 to TRBJ1-3, with D possibly TRBD1 on 6 matching bases. From germline, CDR1 is MDHEN and CDR2 SYDVKM. The CDR3 runs to 14 residues. V lost 7 bases, J lost 4 bases, and 14 bases lay in between. The CDR3 coding sequence is TGTGCCAGCACCTTAGGGGGTAGCGGAAACACCATATATTTT. Encoded protein: CASTLGGSGNTIYF.

The sample holds one count of this clonotype. The CDR3 DNA reads TGCGCCAGCAGCCTATTGGGATCATTCAAAAACATTCAGTACTTC. It specifies CASSLLGSFKNIQYF. The chain is built from TRBV4-3 and TRBJ2-4; D remains unclear. Trimming removed 4 bases from V and 3 bases from J, with 13 bases in between. CDR3 length: 15 amino acids. CDR1 is LGHNA, CDR2 YSLEER, per germline.

V gene TRBV4-3 combines with J gene TRBJ2-1; 7 positions agree with TRBD2. Per the germline V gene, CDR1 is LGHNA and CDR2 is YSLEER. With 6 bases clipped from V and 5 bases from J, the junction kept 10 bases outside the gene matches. The CDR3 sequence is 15 residues long. The CDR3 sequence is CASRTSSGGNNEQFF. CDR3 DNA: TGCGCCAGCAGGACCTCTAGCGGAGGCAACAATGAGCAGTTCTTC.